This T cell receptor beta chain was obtained from a study of shared clonotypes between healthy human individuals (dated by TCRdb to about 2020). In terms of the full investigation: Three men and a couple of women, aged 18 to 49 years, made up the cohort. For each donor, three plates each were used for CD4 naive and CD4 memory, two plates were used for CD8 naive, and one plate was used for CD8 memory. To estimate repertoire size and how much clonotype sharing occurs between individuals, the study deeply sequenced the blood TCR repertoires of 4 to 6 healthy adults. Libraries were prepared and TCR repertoires were sequenced by different laboratories using diverse techniques, in order to increase sequencing depth and limit assay-specific biases. Between about 0.94 and 8.9 billion PBMCs per donor were obtained by leukapheresis. Broad study findings and their caveats: Based on pairwise subsampling, the degree of clonotype sharing among donors was expected to be affected by sequencing depth. Sampling was restricted to blood, and TCR repertoires in tissue are likely to differ from TCR repertoires in blood. Approximately 5% of naive CD4, roughly 3.6% of naive CD8, 2% to 2.5% of memory CD4, and about 0.4% of memory CD8 clonotypes were shared across several donors. The genetic and exposure-history diversity represented was limited by the small number of donors. Larger estimated clonotype richness was generally found for naive subsets than for memory subsets. Rarefaction of sorted-subset datasets indicated incomplete sequencing despite the large sequencing depth. Compared with non-shared clonotypes, the clonotypes found in all four sorted-subset donors had higher generation probabilities.

TCR CDR3 regions were amplified from genomic DNA by multiplex PCR using the deep immunoSEQ assay. For each cell subset, the extracted genomic DNA was distributed evenly across all wells of several immunoSEQ 96-well plates, and each plate served as one replicate. For sorted subsets, 200 to 250 ng of genomic DNA, equivalent to 30,000 or so T cell genomes, went into each replicate PCR. Purified libraries were measured with a Qubit 3.0 fluorometer, size-checked on a Bioanalyzer 2100, and measured again with the KAPA Library Quantification kit. Each immunoSEQ 96-well plate was sequenced on its own single-read 150-cycle Illumina NextSeq 550 flow cell. The authors' pipeline ran thus. Because the immunoSEQ output included only junctional sequences and no quality scores, the filtering could not be the same as the filtering used for full-length reads. Sequences were annotated with PyIR, a Python wrapper for IgBLAST v1.9, using IMGT germline references to assign V/J genes and CDR3. Reads with weak V/J assignments (E-value above 1e-6), missing CDR3, stop codons, out-of-frame junctions, or ambiguous translated residues were removed. A V3J clonotype was defined by an identical inferred V gene, J gene, and CDR3 amino acid sequence. The percentage overlap between two repertoires was calculated by dividing the number of shared unique clonotypes by the size of the smaller repertoire. Richness of each repertoire was evaluated using RTK rarefaction, the Chao1 estimator, and Recon v2.1 estimates of unobserved clonotypes. OLGA was used to compute generation probabilities for all TCRbeta clonotypes that the gDNA method yielded from several donors. TCRdb mirrors the immuneACCESS table, restricted to in-frame sequences. Some clones are absent from its copies; in checked studies, under half trace to an unresolved V gene, and the reason for the others is unknown. The DNA was the basis for D and trimming; V, J and clone size are from that table. The sample table lists about 2.2 million clones, around 93% of them with a count of one. The top ten clonotypes cover over 1.5% of the sample.

The CDR3 spans 18 residues, from the cysteine through the phenylalanine. This entry keeps only the CDR3 DNA: 54 bases, framed from base 1. For the CD8 naive samples, CD45RO-negative cells were positively selected for CCR7, yielding a CD45RA+CCR7+ population from which TemRA cells were excluded. The donors were healthy, HIV-negative adults with no recently reported acute infections or vaccinations. Every donor was a Caucasian adult living in Nashville, Tennessee, USA. Blood was obtained by leukapheresis, after which PBMCs were separated by Ficoll-Histopaque density gradient centrifugation and cryopreserved in liquid nitrogen vapor phase. Purity and quantity of every magnetically sorted T cell population were checked by analytical flow cytometry. Genomic DNA was isolated from each sorted fraction and quantified by UV absorbance on a Nanodrop 2000c. Concerning this clone: The antigen it binds to is not known. No clone much larger than this one lies a single base away; base qualities are absent.

The V and J segments used are TRBV21-1 and TRBJ1-1. TRBV21-1 is a known pseudogene. Sample: naive CD8+ T cells from PBMCs. This specimen's cell subset or site label, interpreted: CD45RA+CCR7+. The receptor's source is a man younger than 35 in good health. Some clones in this sample may be carry-over from other donors' samples. The CDR3: CASSKFPLAGGASTEAFF. The DNA is as follows: TGTGCCAGCAGCAAATTTCCCCTTGCGGGGGGCGCATCCACTGAAGCTTTCTTT.